This TCR beta chain is from a study of T cell repertoires and HLA-DP antigens. Background on the study: Average DNA input: 218.4 ng for CD137+CD4+ sorts, about 1,300 ng pre-culture.

Remarks on this clone: Its target is not known.

In germline, CDR1 is ENHRY, CDR2 SYGVKD. Trimming cost V 6 bases and J 9 bases, with 9 bases left between them. The CDR3 runs to 12 residues. The PCR primers covered 54 TRBV and 13 TRBJ segments. For pre-culture CD4+ samples, the target was approximately 200,000 T cell genomes. Sequenced by immunoSEQ multiplex PCR; TCRdb stores in-frame clones only, minus some. The table has roughly 120,000 clones, roughly 92% seen once. The chain is built from TRBV10-3 and TRBJ1-6; D is perhaps TRBD1 (6 bases). The source is a woman aged 18-35 years in good health and CMV-seronegative. Material: CD4+ T cells from PBMCs. The CDR3: CAISETGSPLHF. CDR3 coding DNA: TGTGCCATCAGCGAGACAGGTTCACCCCTCCACTTT.